Listed here is a single TCR beta chain. Clones were sequenced by immunoSEQ multiplex PCR, and TCRdb holds only the in-frame ones, with some missing. The sample yields under 8,000 clones, about 76% seen once. Each case's diagnosis was confirmed by two pathologists on H&E. The data belong to a study of immune evolution from preneoplasia to lung adenocarcinoma. Trimming took 5 bases from V and 2 from J, leaving 11 bases between them. Germline CDR1 LNHDA, CDR2 SQIVND (reference sequence). CDR3 length: 14 residues. This sequence originates from a person in their 70s with lung adenocarcinoma. Sequenced: FFPE minimally invasive lung adenocarcinoma tissue. The chain joins TRBV19 to TRBJ2-3; tentatively, D is TRBD2 (5 bases). The CDR3 loop reads CASSPSGYTDTQYF. CDR3 in DNA: TGTGCCAGTAGTCCCAGCGGATACACAGATACGCAGTATTTT. Combining the CDR3 with reference TRBV19 and TRBJ2-3 gives the whole variable domain DGGITQSPKYLFRKEGQNVTLSCEQNLNHDAMYWYRQDPGQGLRLIYYSQIVNDFQKGDIAEGYSVSREKKESFPLTVTSAQKNPTAFYLCASSPSGYTDTQYFGPGTRLTVL.